This T cell receptor (beta chain) was recovered during a study of T cells expressing NK-cell markers. Overall study: Seven HCMV-seropositive donors and one seronegative donor made up the eight sequenced donors. Study results and caveats: Expanded clones of NKG2C+ T cells had an unclear HCMV specificity. There were a handful of donors in whom these clonotypes also led the CD3+CD56-NKG2C+ fraction.

Comments on this clonotype: Its antigen is not identified.

The authors made TCR beta cDNA libraries by 5'RACE template switching. This switching added a universal primer site and UMIs. Following a re-call of the 5' RACE reads, TCRdb has one entry per CDR3 protein and lacks DNA. Its listing shows 250,000 to 300,000 distinct CDR3 sequences. The germline CDR1 and CDR2 sequences are MNHEY and SVGEGT. CDR3 length: 11 residues. The rearrangement joins TRBV6-2 or TRBV6-3 to TRBJ2-1. The sample consisted of blood T cells: a sorted CD56 or NKG2C T cell subset, CD4+ or CD8+ T cells, or bulk PBMC T cells (not recorded which). This TCR derives from a woman between 18 and 70 years old in good health. CDR3 loop: CASSYSSEQFF.